This T cell receptor (beta chain) was retrieved from a study of control samples from healthy donors and cancer patients. Profiling relied on immunoSEQ multiplex PCR, and the TCRdb table lists in-frame clones only, not all of them. The sample gives some 150,000 clones, more than 85% of which show up once; approximately 2.9% is in the top ten. Trimming took off 7 bases at V and 1 base at J, with 11 bases between the two ends. The CDR3 runs 13 residues. From germline, CDR1 is MDHEN and CDR2 SYDVKM. The receptor's source is a young man in good health. The sequenced material came from blood. This chain links TRBV28 with TRBJ2-7; the D gene is possibly TRBD1 (6 bases). The CDR3, as DNA: TGTGCCAGCATGACAGGAGAGTCCTACGAGCAGTACTTC. Translation: CASMTGESYEQYF.